The 24 T cell receptor beta chains below come from one sample, sequenced in a study of blood T cell repertoires in COVID-19. The table came from immunoSEQ multiplex PCR; TCRdb's copy has only in-frame clones and leaves some out. This table holds some 170,000 clones, roughly 87% found once. Material for sequencing was peripheral blood. The receptors here all came from an older woman with acute or convalescent COVID-19.

This clone has just one count. The chain recombines TRBV27 with TRBJ2-7; maybe TRBD2 (5 bases). Trimming took 2 bases from V and 6 from J, leaving 17 bases between them. The germline V gene encodes CDR1 MNHEY and CDR2 SMNVEV (reference sequence). The CDR3 covers 15 residues. Here the CDR3 reads CASSLGPGSVFEQYF. CDR3 nucleotide sequence: TGTGCCAGCAGTTTAGGCCCGGGATCTGTTTTCGAGCAGTACTTC.

The V gene is TRBV5-5, the J gene TRBJ1-6; the match to TRBD1 covers 7 bases. The junction had 11 bases not matched to a gene; V was cut back by 2 bases and J by 6 bases. The CDR3 consists of 17 residues. Germline V lookup: CDR1 SGHKS, CDR2 YYEKEE (reference sequence). The CDR3 sequence is CASSFYPQGSINSPLHF. CDR3 nucleotide sequence: TGTGCCAGCAGCTTTTACCCACAGGGGTCAATTAATTCACCCCTCCACTTT.

V is TRBV11-2 and J is TRBJ1-2; tentative D call: TRBD1 (6 bases). This CDR3 has 15 residues. The germline V gene has CDR1 SGHAT and CDR2 FQNNGV. Trimming took 1 base from V and 4 from J, leaving 13 bases between them. This chain's CDR3 is CASSLAPGQPYGYTF. CDR3 bases: TGTGCCAGCAGCTTAGCGCCGGGACAACCCTATGGCTACACCTTC.

Of note for this clone: Other DNA sequences in the sample encode the same CDR3. The V gene is TRBV28, the J gene TRBJ1-1; 9 nucleotides agree with TRBD1. V lost 5 bases and J lost 1; bases outside the gene matches: 2. The CDR3 runs to 14 residues. The germline V gene has CDR1 MDHEN and CDR2 SYDVKM. CDR3 DNA sequence: TGTGCCAGCAGTCTGACAGGGGGGAACACTGAAGCTTTCTTT. It translates to CASSLTGGNTEAFF.

The rearrangement uses TRBV11-2 and TRBJ2-3; 12 bases fit TRBD2. V was clipped by 4 bases and J by 2 bases; unmatched bases: 4. CDR1 SGHAT and CDR2 FQNNGV come from the germline V gene. The CDR3 totals 16 residues. The CDR3 here is CASSWTSGEFTDTQYF. For the CDR3, the DNA is TGTGCCAGCAGCTGGACTAGCGGGGAGTTCACAGATACGCAGTATTTT.

The chain links TRBV7-9 to TRBJ1-2; 7 bases are shared with TRBD1. Per germline, CDR1 SEHNR and CDR2 FQNEAQ (reference sequence). The V and J ends lost 6 bases and 8 bases, in that order; junction bases with no gene match: 9. This CDR3 contains 13 residues. For the CDR3, the DNA is TGTGCCAGCAGTCGAGAAGGGGGCGGGGGCTACACCTTC. Encoded protein: CASSREGGGGYTF.

The CDR3 DNA reads as TGTGCCAGCAGTATTTCTAGCGGGGGGATGAATGAGCAGTTCTTC. Amino acid sequence: CASSISSGGMNEQFF. The rearrangement links TRBV27 to TRBJ2-1; 11 nucleotides line up with TRBD2. The V and J ends lost 5 bases and 7 bases, in that order; junction bases with no gene match: 7. This CDR3 region has 15 residues. The germline V gene encodes CDR1 MNHEY and CDR2 SMNVEV (reference sequence).

The J gene is TRBJ2-1, the V gene TRBV5-4; D is perhaps TRBD2 (5 bases). Germline CDR1 is SGHNT and CDR2 is YYREEE (reference sequence). The CDR3 totals 15 residues. Trimming removed 4 bases from V and 2 bases from J, with 13 bases in between. The CDR3 loop reads CASSADTEAYNEQFF. In DNA, the CDR3 is TGTGCCAGCAGCGCTGACACGGAGGCCTACAATGAGCAGTTCTTC.

This clone has a single count. The gene calls are TRBV7-9 and TRBJ1-1; D is uncertain. Per the germline V gene, CDR1 is SEHNR and CDR2 is FQNEAQ (reference sequence). Trimming pared 0 bases from V and 4 bases from J, leaving 9 bases between. The CDR3 is made up of 14 amino acids. The DNA for the CDR3 is TGTGCCAGCAGCTTAGCAGGGAGGGCCACTGAAGCTTTCTTT. Its protein is CASSLAGRATEAFF.

The chain recombines TRBV5-1 with TRBJ2-3; TRBD2 agrees at 10 bases. With V trimmed by 0 bases and J by 2 bases, 3 bases remained unmatched. Germline V gene data show CDR1 as SGHRS and CDR2 as YFSETQ. The CDR3 sequence is 16 residues long. The CDR3 protein is CASSLVAGGITDTQYF. CDR3 DNA sequence: TGCGCCAGCAGCTTGGTAGCGGGAGGAATCACAGATACGCAGTATTTT. Using reference TRBV5-1 and TRBJ2-3 for the parts outside the CDR3, the full variable domain is KAGVTQTPRYLIKTRGQQVTLSCSPISGHRSVSWYQQTPGQGLQFLFEYFSETQRNKGNFPGRFSGRQFSNSRSEMNVSTLELGDSALYLCASSLVAGGITDTQYFGPGTRLTVL.

The chain carries TRBV11-3 and TRBJ2-1, with TRBD2 matching 14 bases. Germline V gene data show CDR1 as SGHNT and CDR2 as YENEEA. V was pared by 1 base and J by 10 bases, with 3 bases of the junction left unmatched. The CDR3 sequence is 15 residues long. Here the CDR3 reads CASSLGGLAGEEQFF. The CDR3, as DNA: TGTGCCAGCAGCTTAGGGGGACTAGCGGGGGAGGAGCAGTTCTTC.

This clone was observed a few times. V is TRBV6-5 and J is TRBJ1-1; 7 nucleotides align to TRBD1. V was clipped by 8 bases and J by 7 bases; unmatched bases: 4. Looked up from germline, CDR1 is MNHEY and CDR2 is SVGAGI. The CDR3 has 11 residues. This CDR3 is CASGTALEAFF. CDR3 DNA: TGTGCCAGCGGGACAGCCCTTGAAGCTTTCTTT.

The chain joins TRBV3-1 (or the pseudogene TRBV3-2) to TRBJ1-1; perhaps TRBD1 as D (5 bases). The germline V gene has CDR1 LGHDT and CDR2 YNNKEL (reference sequence). Between the trimmed V and J ends, which lost 6 bases and 6 bases, there was a span of 11 bases. This CDR3 comprises 12 residues. The CDR3 DNA is TGTGCCAGCAGGGCAGGGATAGCTGAAGCTTTCTTT. Protein product: CASRAGIAEAFF.

The gene calls are TRBV15 and TRBJ2-1; perhaps TRBD2 as D (6 bases). Per the germline V gene, CDR1 is LNHNV and CDR2 is YYDKDF (reference sequence). Trimming pared 8 bases from V and 1 base from J, leaving 15 bases between. This CDR3 region has 15 residues. The CDR3 coding sequence is TGTGCCACCGCCGTCGGGAGCACGTCCTACAATGAGCAGTTCTTC. Encoded protein: CATAVGSTSYNEQFF. The whole variable domain, filled in from reference TRBV15 and TRBJ2-1, reads DAMVIQNPRYQVTQFGKPVTLSCSQTLNHNVMYWYQQKSSQAPKLLFHYYDKDFNNEADTPDNFQSRRPNTSFCFLDIRSPGLGDTAMYLCATAVGSTSYNEQFFGPGTRLTVL.

In its sample, this clone was seen a few times. The V gene is TRBV11-2, the J gene TRBJ1-6; possible D gene TRBD1, 6 bases. The V end was cut by 2 bases, the J end by 6 bases, with 11 bases between. This CDR3 contains 15 residues. CDR1 and CDR2 (germline): SGHAT, FQNNGV. CDR3 nucleotide sequence: TGTGCCAGCAGCTTACGGGGGGCGGGTAATTCACCCCTCCACTTT. This gives the protein CASSLRGAGNSPLHF.

This chain connects TRBV7-2 to TRBJ1-2, with D possibly TRBD1 on 5 matching bases. Per the germline V gene, CDR1 is SGHTA and CDR2 is FQGNSA. V was shortened by 1 base and J by 4 bases, with 13 bases between the two germline ends. CDR3 length: 15 residues. In nucleotides, the CDR3 is TGTGCCAGCAGCTTAGAGGCAGACAGCTTCTATGGCTACACCTTC. Translated, it gives CASSLEADSFYGYTF.

The rearrangement joins TRBV5-1 to TRBJ1-3; 7 bases align to TRBD1. CDR3 length: 17 residues. Germline CDR1 SGHRS, CDR2 YFSETQ. Trimming at V came to 4 bases and at J to 0 bases, leaving 10 bases not matched to a gene. The CDR3 coding sequence is TGCGCCAGCAGCCTGACAGGGCACGAACGCTCTGGAAACACCATATATTTT. Translated: CASSLTGHERSGNTIYF.

V is TRBV11-3 and J is TRBJ1-1; the match to TRBD1 covers 8 bases. Germline trimming cut 5 bases from V and 0 bases from J; bases unmatched to any gene: 2. Germline V gene lookup returns CDR1 SGHNT and CDR2 YENEEA. CDR3 size: 14 residues. The CDR3 region has the DNA TGTGCCAGCAGCCCAGGGGGCTTGAACACTGAAGCTTTCTTT. It is translated as CASSPGGLNTEAFF. Full variable domain (rest looked up from reference TRBV11-3 and TRBJ1-1): EAGVVQSPRYKIIEKKQPVAFWCNPISGHNTLYWYLQNLGQGPELLIRYENEEAVDDSQLPKDRFSAERLKGVDSTLKIQPAELGDSAVYLCASSPGGLNTEAFFGQGTRLTVV.

The gene calls are TRBV24-1 and TRBJ2-1; 11 nucleotides agree with TRBD2. J was trimmed by 9 bases and V by 1 base; bases with no gene match: 7. The CDR3 covers 16 residues. Germline V gene data show CDR1 as KGHDR and CDR2 as SFDVKD. CDR3 coding DNA: TGTGCCACCAGTGATTTTAGCGCTAGCGGGAGGTCTGAGCAGTTCTTC. Translating it yields CATSDFSASGRSEQFF.

This rearrangement joins TRBV7-7 to TRBJ2-1; possible D gene TRBD2, 6 bases. V shed 5 bases and J shed 6 bases, with 17 bases lying between them. The length of the CDR3 is 15 residues. Germline lookup yields CDR1 SSHAT and CDR2 FNYEAQ (reference sequence). Here the CDR3 DNA reads TGTGCCAGCAGCCCCGGGACGCAAGCGGGCAATGAGCAGTTCTTC. Residues: CASSPGTQAGNEQFF.

This sequence joins TRBV19 and TRBJ2-3; the match to TRBD1 covers 11 bases. Germline CDR1 LNHDA, CDR2 SQIVND (reference sequence). The J segment lost 5 bases and the V segment lost 4 bases, leaving 5 bases of the junction unmatched. This CDR3 is built from 15 residues. The CDR3 loop reads CASSRDRGDIDTQYF. For the CDR3, the DNA is TGTGCCAGTAGTAGGGACAGGGGGGACATAGATACGCAGTATTTT. Based on the CDR3 plus reference TRBV19 and TRBJ2-3, the full variable domain is DGGITQSPKYLFRKEGQNVTLSCEQNLNHDAMYWYRQDPGQGLRLIYYSQIVNDFQKGDIAEGYSVSREKKESFPLTVTSAQKNPTAFYLCASSRDRGDIDTQYFGPGTRLTVL.

The chain is built from TRBV6-2 or TRBV6-3 and TRBJ2-7; 7 nucleotides match TRBD2. Per germline, CDR1 MNHEY and CDR2 SVGEGT. This CDR3 region has 16 residues. V was pared by 2 bases and J by 7 bases, with 14 bases of the junction left unmatched. For the CDR3, the DNA is TGTGCCAGCAGTTACGTCATCGGGGAGGGAGTGCGGGAGCAGTACTTC. It yields the protein CASSYVIGEGVREQYF.

CDR3 in amino acids: CASSPGTIYEQYF. The CDR3 nucleotides read TGTGCCAGCAGTCCCGGGACAATCTACGAGCAGTACTTC. V and J are TRBV6-5 and TRBJ2-7; D is perhaps TRBD1 (6 bases). Germline V gene lookup returns CDR1 MNHEY and CDR2 SVGAGI. The V gene lost 5 bases and the J gene lost 3 bases, with 11 bases spanning the gap. This CDR3 contains 13 residues.

V and J are TRBV6-2 or TRBV6-3 and TRBJ1-5; D unresolved. In germline, CDR1 is MNHEY, CDR2 SVGEGT. V shed 5 bases and J shed 0 bases, with 8 bases lying between them. The CDR3 runs to 14 residues. The CDR3 region has the DNA TGTGCCAGCAGTCCGGTATATAGCAATCAGCCCCAGCATTTT. Protein: CASSPVYSNQPQHF.